This T cell receptor beta chain was recovered during a study of blood T cell repertoires in COVID-19. In the study overall: Sources were T cells, B-cell-depleted T cells, or PBMCs; the material itself was cDNA or gDNA.

Profiled with immunoSEQ multiplex PCR; TCRdb holds only in-frame clones, not every one. The table shows about 130,000 clones, with under 90% occurring only once. V gave up 1 base and J gave up 6 bases, with 6 bases separating them. CDR1 and CDR2 (germline): SGHVS, FNYEAQ. The CDR3 runs 13 residues. The genes are TRBV7-6 and TRBJ2-2; D unresolved. Sequenced input: peripheral blood. This TCR came from a human donor in a cohort sampled during active COVID-19. The CDR3 DNA reads as TGTGCCAGCAGCTTAGGAGCGCCCGGGGAGCTGTTTTTT. This translates into CASSLGAPGELFF. Full variable domain (outside the CDR3, taken from reference TRBV7-6 and TRBJ2-2): GAGVSQSPRYKVTKRGQDVALRCDPISGHVSLYWYRQALGQGPEFLTYFNYEAQQDKSGLPNDRFSAERPEGSISTLTIQRTEQRDSAMYRCASSLGAPGELFFGEGSRLTVL.